These 17 T cell receptor beta chains came from one sample sequenced in a study of CD8+ T cells in alopecia areata. RNA, once extracted, was reverse transcribed into cDNA for use as the sequencing template. TCRdb keeps only in-frame clones here, not all; method: immunoSEQ multiplex PCR. This table has 220,000 or so clones, around 62% appearing once. The source was CD4+ T cells sorted from blood, collected at week 0. The receptors shown here come from a human donor with alopecia areata.

The V call is TRBV5-1, the J call TRBJ2-1; 9 nucleotides align to TRBD2. Germline V gene sequence: CDR1 SGHRS, CDR2 YFSETQ. This CDR3 spans 15 amino acids. The V segment lost 1 base and the J segment 7 bases; nucleotides outside the gene matches: 6. CDR3 DNA: TGCGCCAGCAGCTTGCCCGGACTAGCGACTAATGAGCAGTTCTTC. Its translation is CASSLPGLATNEQFF.

The chain couples TRBV7-2 to TRBJ1-2, with 8 bases lining up with TRBD1. CDR1 and CDR2 from the germline V gene are SGHTA and FQGNSA. Germline trimming cut 5 bases from V and 4 bases from J; bases unmatched to any gene: 9. This CDR3 contains 15 residues. In DNA form, the CDR3 reads TGTGCCAGCAGCGGACGACAGGGGTCGGTCTATGGCTACACCTTC. It translates to CASSGRQGSVYGYTF.

This chain's CDR3 is CASSDFDGEKLFF. DNA for the CDR3: TGTGCCAGCAGTGATTTTGACGGGGAAAAACTGTTTTTT. The chain recombines TRBV2 with TRBJ1-4; D not certain. CDR3 length: 13 residues. Deletions cut 3 bases from V and 8 bases from J, with 10 bases between. The germline gives CDR1 SNHLY, CDR2 FYNNEI.

In its sample, this clone was seen a few times. This sequence joins TRBV29-1 and TRBJ2-5, with D perhaps TRBD1 or TRBD2 (5 bases each). CDR1 is SQVTM and CDR2 is ANQGSEA in the germline V gene. V lost 3 bases and J 5 bases, leaving 22 bases between the germline ends. The CDR3 is 16 amino acids. CDR3 sequence reads: CSVETFSQSWGETQYF. The CDR3 DNA reads as TGCAGCGTTGAGACCTTCTCACAGAGCTGGGGGGAGACCCAGTACTTC.

The gene calls are TRBV30 and TRBJ1-2; 8 nucleotides line up with TRBD1. The CDR3 runs 13 residues. V lost 2 bases to trimming and J lost 8 bases; unmatched junction nucleotides: 7. Germline-derived CDR1 and CDR2 are GTSNPN and SVGIG (reference sequence). The CDR3 coding sequence is TGTGCCTGGAGTCACGACAGGGGAGGGGGCTACACCTTC. Encoded protein: CAWSHDRGGGYTF.

This clone appeared a few times. This chain uses TRBV11-2 with TRBJ2-1; a weak D match, TRBD1 (5 bases). CDR3 length: 13 amino acids. V dropped 0 bases and J dropped 15 bases, with 15 bases sitting between them. Germline V gives CDR1 SGHAT, CDR2 FQNNGV. The CDR3 loop is CASSLEPGSIRFF. The CDR3 bases are TGTGCCAGCAGCTTAGAACCAGGGTCGATACGGTTCTTC.

The chain carries TRBV29-1 and TRBJ1-5, with TRBD1 matching 7 bases. Germline CDR1 is SQVTM and CDR2 is ANQGSEA. After removal of 6 bases from V and 4 bases from J, the junction contained 6 bases not matched to a gene. This CDR3 comprises 13 residues. CDR3 DNA: TGCAGCGTCTCCCAGGGGGAAAATCAGCCCCAGCATTTT. It yields the protein CSVSQGENQPQHF. The variable domain in full, with the rest retrieved from reference TRBV29-1 and TRBJ1-5, is SAVISQKPSRDICQRGTSLTIQCQVDSQVTMMFWYRQQPGQSLTLIATANQGSEATYESGFVIDKFPISRPNLTFSTLTVSNMSPEDSSIYLCSVSQGENQPQHFGDGTRLSIL.

In its sample, this clone was seen a few times. This rearrangement joins TRBV5-1 to TRBJ2-7; 8 bases map to TRBD2. CDR3 size: 15 residues. J was trimmed by 3 bases and V by 4 bases; bases with no gene match: 9. The V gene's germline CDR1 is SGHRS and CDR2 YFSETQ. Here the CDR3 DNA reads TGCGCCAGCAGCCAAAACCCGGGACTAGTCTACGAGCAGTACTTC. Its translation is CASSQNPGLVYEQYF.

The chain joins TRBV4-1 to TRBJ2-7; TRBD1 matches 8 bases. Germline loops: CDR1 MGHRA, CDR2 YSYEKL. J was trimmed by 1 base and V by 6 bases; bases with no gene match: 2. This CDR3 has 13 residues. The CDR3 DNA follows: TGCGCCAGCAGAGGACAGGGATCCTACGAGCAGTACTTC. Its protein product is CASRGQGSYEQYF.

This clone has a handful of counts. The chain links TRBV7-8 to TRBJ1-5; a weak D match, TRBD1 (5 bases). CDR1 and CDR2 from the germline V gene are SGHVS and FQNEAQ. Trimming removed 5 bases from V and 6 bases from J, with 14 bases in between. The CDR3 runs 14 residues. CDR3 residues: CASSRGPGGQPQHF. In nucleotides, the CDR3 is TGTGCCAGCAGCCGGGGCCCGGGAGGTCAGCCCCAGCATTTT.

The chain joins TRBV6-5 to TRBJ2-3; D not certain. The V gene lost 5 bases and the J gene lost 4 bases, with 10 bases spanning the gap. Germline V lookup: CDR1 MNHEY, CDR2 SVGAGI. CDR3 length: 13 amino acids. CDR3 sequence (DNA): TGTGCCAGCAGTCCAGCCTACCCAGATACGCAGTATTTT. The encoded protein is CASSPAYPDTQYF.

The chain uses TRBV6-1 and TRBJ2-7; TRBD1 might be the D (5 bases). V was trimmed by 11 bases and J by 2 bases, leaving 13 bases between them. Germline CDR1 and CDR2: MNHNS and SASEGT. This CDR3 spans 12 amino acids. The CDR3 DNA follows: TGTGCCGCCAAGGGGCTTACCTACGAGCAGTACTTC. This sequence encodes CAAKGLTYEQYF.

This rearrangement joins TRBV5-6 to TRBJ2-2; D is possibly TRBD1 (6 bases). The CDR3 is 15 residues long. Trimming removed 2 bases at V and 2 bases at J, with 10 bases between. Germline V gene lookup returns CDR1 SGHDT and CDR2 YYEEEE. This chain's CDR3 is CASSFTGRNTGELFF. The CDR3 nucleotides are TGTGCCAGCAGCTTTACAGGGCGCAACACCGGGGAGCTGTTTTTT.

This clone was seen a few times. The V call is TRBV30, the J call TRBJ1-2; 9 bases line up with TRBD1. The length of the CDR3 is 13 residues. After removal of 1 base from V and 8 bases from J, the junction contained 5 bases not matched to a gene. Germline assignment: CDR1 GTSNPN and CDR2 SVGIG (reference sequence). CDR3 nucleotide sequence: TGTGCCTGGAGTGCCGACAGGGGGAACGGCTACACCTTC. It is translated as CAWSADRGNGYTF.

The V and J genes are TRBV11-3 and TRBJ2-7; unclear D gene. This CDR3 comprises 13 residues. From germline, CDR1 is SGHNT and CDR2 YENEEA. V lost 2 bases and J lost 1, with 6 bases in between. CDR3 bases: TGTGCCAGCAGCTTATCATCTTCCTACGAGCAGTACTTC. Its translation: CASSLSSSYEQYF.

The chain joins TRBV14 to TRBJ1-2; D ambiguous. The germline V gene encodes CDR1 SGHDN and CDR2 FVKESK. This CDR3 contains 14 residues. V was trimmed by 0 bases and J by 2 bases, leaving 7 bases between them. CDR3 amino acids: CASSQDRFNYGYTF. CDR3 DNA sequence: TGTGCCAGCAGCCAAGATCGGTTCAACTATGGCTACACCTTC.

The gene calls are TRBV29-1 and TRBJ2-1; 7 bases agree with TRBD1. The length of the CDR3 is 16 residues. With 4 bases clipped from V and 1 base from J, the junction kept 10 bases outside the gene matches. Germline-derived CDR1 and CDR2 are SQVTM and ANQGSEA. The DNA for the CDR3 is TGCAGCGTTGGCGATGTCGTGGGACAGTCCTACAATGAGCAGTTCTTC. Translated: CSVGDVVGQSYNEQFF.